The source of this T cell receptor beta chain is a study of OX40 agonist ivuxolimab in advanced cancers. As for the study in general: Three individuals attained partial responses, comprising one hepatocellular carcinoma case and two cutaneous melanoma cases. Regarding the study as a whole: Expanded peripheral T cells had an undetermined antigen specificity.

Worth noting for this clone: Its antigen is still unknown.

Germline CDR1 reads MNHNS; CDR2 reads SASEGT. The CDR3 extends over 14 amino acids. Produced via immunoSEQ multiplex PCR; TCRdb's table is partial and in-frame only. The sample includes about 45,000 clones, roughly 93% of them seen just once. The specimen was CD4+ or CD8+ T cells sorted from blood, collected in a trial of the OX40 agonist ivuxolimab. The chain couples TRBV6-1 to TRBJ2-5; 7 bases are shared with TRBD1. TRBJ2-7 explains the end of the DNA better; the J call may be wrong. This receptor was taken from an adult with an advanced solid tumor such as melanoma, head and neck, liver or kidney cancer. As DNA, the CDR3 is TGTGCCAGCAGTCCAAGGGGGCAGGCCTACGAGCAGTACTTC. It codes for CASSPRGQAYEQYF.